The rows below give T cell receptor beta chains drawn from one sample of a study of blood T cell repertoires in COVID-19. Assay: immunoSEQ multiplex PCR; the TCRdb copy retains only in-frame clones and omits some. The sample gives hundreds of thousands of clones, about nine tenths of which show up once; over 1.3% is in the top ten. The specimen was peripheral blood. The source of these receptors is a woman in her twenties or thirties with active or convalescent COVID-19. Each CDR3 is given with its conserved first and last residue. D genes are given only for firm matches. Size values are once, few and many counts, or a class for expanded clones, and some rows have none.

abundance,j_gene,d_gene,v_gene,CDR3aa,CDR3nt
.,TRBJ2-3,.,TRBV7-9,CASSSPGADTQYF,TGTGCCAGCAGCTCACCCGGGGCAGATACGCAGTATTTT
.,TRBJ1-4,TRBD1,TRBV5-1,CASSLGQGNEKLFF,TGCGCCAGCAGCTTGGGACAGGGGAACGAAAAACTGTTTTTT
once,TRBJ1-6,TRBD1,TRBV27,CASSLDRGQAPLHF,TGTGCCAGCAGTCTGGACAGGGGGCAAGCACCCCTCCACTTT
.,TRBJ2-3,.,TRBV19,CASTEGYVGDTQYF,TGTGCCAGTACCGAGGGTTATGTGGGAGATACGCAGTATTTT
.,TRBJ2-2,TRBD2,TRBV4-2,CASSQGIAGGNTGELFF,TGTGCCAGCAGCCAAGGAATTGCGGGAGGGAACACCGGGGAGCTGTTTTTT
.,TRBJ1-1,TRBD1,TRBV5-1,CASSPDRGSMNTEAFF,TGCGCCAGCAGCCCTGACAGGGGTTCCATGAACACTGAAGCTTTCTTT
.,TRBJ1-6,.,TRBV5-4,CASSFTDYNSPLHF,TGTGCCAGCAGCTTTACAGACTATAATTCACCCCTCCACTTT
.,TRBJ2-3,TRBD2,TRBV4-1,CASSQASTSGIYTQYF,TGCGCCAGCAGCCAGGCCTCTACTAGCGGTATATATACGCAGTATTTT
.,TRBJ2-2,.,TRBV9,CASSDRTVGAGELFF,TGTGCCAGCAGCGACCGGACGGTCGGGGCCGGGGAGCTGTTTTTT
.,TRBJ2-3,.,TRBV6-6,CASSYSSADTQYF,TGTGCCAGCAGTTACTCATCCGCAGATACGCAGTATTTT
.,TRBJ2-7,TRBD1,TRBV18,CASSPTTGLSSYEQYF,TGTGCCAGCTCACCTACGACAGGGCTTAGCTCCTACGAGCAGTACTTC
.,TRBJ2-7,.,TRBV5-6,CASSLGLEQYF,TGTGCCAGCAGCTTGGGGCTCGAGCAGTACTTC
once,TRBJ1-1,.,TRBV4-2,CASSQEGGEVNTEAFF,TGTGCCAGCAGCCAAGAGGGAGGAGAAGTGAACACTGAAGCTTTCTTT
.,TRBJ1-3,.,TRBV2,CASSDDFYLSGNTIYF,TGTGCCAGCAGTGATGACTTTTACCTCTCTGGAAACACCATATATTTT
.,TRBJ2-7,TRBD2,TRBV5-1,CASSSEGGGFYEQYF,TGCGCCAGCAGCTCGGAGGGCGGGGGGTTCTACGAGCAGTACTTC
.,TRBJ2-2,.,TRBV15,CATSAGGTAQTGELFF,TGTGCCACCAGCGCCGGAGGGACCGCCCAAACCGGGGAGCTGTTTTTT
.,TRBJ1-2,.,TRBV3-1/TRBV3-2,CASSRGGGGYTF,TGTGCCAGCAGCAGAGGGGGGGGCGGCTACACCTTC
once,TRBJ1-4,.,TRBV2,CASNPSSGRDEKLFF,TGTGCCAGCAACCCGAGCTCAGGCAGGGATGAAAAACTGTTTTTT
.,TRBJ2-1,.,TRBV5-5,CASSLGTPPSVQFF,TGTGCCAGCAGCTTGGGGACACCTCCCAGTGTGCAGTTCTTC
.,TRBJ2-2,TRBD1,TRBV6-6,CASKTGGGTGELFF,TGTGCCAGCAAAACAGGGGGCGGGACCGGGGAGCTGTTTTTT
.,TRBJ2-1,TRBD1,TRBV5-4,CASSHRDRGHYEQFF,TGTGCCAGCAGCCACCGGGACAGGGGGCATTATGAGCAGTTCTTC
.,TRBJ1-5,TRBD1,TRBV7-8,CASSGDRNQPQHF,TGTGCCAGCAGCGGGGACAGAAATCAGCCCCAGCATTTT
.,TRBJ2-3,.,TRBV6-4,CASSDSNGGSTDTQYF,TGTGCCAGCAGTGACTCGAACGGGGGTAGCACAGATACGCAGTATTTT
.,TRBJ2-7,.,TRBV9,CASSAGRTSHYEQYF,TGTGCCAGCAGCGCCGGACGGACTTCACACTACGAGCAGTACTTC
.,TRBJ2-7,.,TRBV5-4,CASTPDKDSSYEQYF,TGTGCCAGCACCCCCGACAAAGATAGCTCCTACGAGCAGTACTTC
.,TRBJ2-1,TRBD2,TRBV10-1,CASSEALTAGLLNEQFF,TGCGCCAGCAGTGAGGCTCTAACAGCGGGACTCCTCAATGAGCAGTTCTTC
.,TRBJ2-5,.,TRBV6-5,CASSPGLGAQETQYF,TGTGCCAGCAGTCCAGGGTTAGGGGCCCAAGAGACCCAGTACTTC
.,TRBJ1-2,.,TRBV3-1/TRBV3-2,CASSPPAGPIYGYTF,TGTGCCAGCAGCCCCCCGGCAGGGCCCATCTATGGCTACACCTTC
.,TRBJ2-2,.,TRBV4-1,CASSQVGRPGELFF,TGCGCCAGCAGCCAAGTTGGGAGGCCAGGGGAGCTGTTTTTT
.,TRBJ2-3,.,TRBV28,CAIRGSTDTQYF,TGTGCCATCCGGGGGTCCACAGATACGCAGTATTTT
.,TRBJ2-3,TRBD2,TRBV10-3,CAISEFLAGSTDTQYF,TGTGCCATCAGTGAGTTCCTAGCGGGGAGCACAGATACGCAGTATTTT
.,TRBJ2-1,TRBD2,TRBV13,CASSLLAGISYNEQFF,TGTGCCAGCAGCCTACTAGCGGGGATATCCTACAATGAGCAGTTCTTC
.,TRBJ2-7,.,TRBV12-3/TRBV12-4,CASSRHLYEQYF,TGTGCCAGCAGCCGACACCTTTACGAGCAGTACTTC
.,TRBJ1-2,.,TRBV29-1,CSVERDYYGYTF,TGCAGCGTCGAACGGGACTACTATGGCTACACCTTC
.,TRBJ1-2,.,TRBV3-1/TRBV3-2,CASSSFQGLANYGYTF,TGTGCCAGCAGCTCATTTCAGGGATTAGCTAACTATGGCTACACCTTC
.,TRBJ1-3,.,TRBV7-6,CASSSTVSGNTIYF,TGTGCCAGCAGCTCCACAGTCTCTGGAAACACCATATATTTT
.,TRBJ2-7,.,TRBV28,CASSLSQGGDEQYF,TGTGCCAGCAGTTTATCGCAGGGGGGTGACGAGCAGTACTTC
.,TRBJ1-6,TRBD1,TRBV5-1,CASSLADRDGSPLHF,TGCGCCAGCAGCTTGGCGGACAGGGATGGTTCACCCCTCCACTTT
.,TRBJ1-1,TRBD1,TRBV5-1,CASTGQGFDTEAFF,TGCGCCAGCACCGGACAGGGGTTCGACACTGAAGCTTTCTTT
.,TRBJ2-7,.,TRBV6-1,CASSEALGAAVYEQYF,TGTGCCAGCAGTGAAGCTTTGGGGGCGGCGGTCTACGAGCAGTACTTC
.,TRBJ1-1,.,TRBV19,CASSPSGGTEAFF,TGTGCCAGTAGTCCCTCGGGGGGCACTGAAGCTTTCTTT
.,TRBJ2-1,TRBD2,TRBV5-4,CASSLASGGWYNEQFF,TGTGCCAGCAGCTTGGCGTCGGGAGGATGGTATAATGAGCAGTTCTTC
.,TRBJ1-2,TRBD1,TRBV6-5,CASSTEGQGAFGYTF,TGTGCCAGCAGTACCGAAGGACAGGGAGCTTTTGGCTACACCTTC
.,TRBJ1-1,.,TRBV20-1,CSVVRNTEAFF,TGCAGTGTGGTGAGGAACACTGAAGCTTTCTTT
few,TRBJ1-2,.,TRBV5-1,CASSLEGGHYGYTF,TGCGCCAGCAGCTTGGAAGGAGGACACTATGGCTACACCTTC
.,TRBJ2-1,TRBD2,TRBV10-3,CAISEGLAGGPYNEQFF,TGTGCCATCAGTGAGGGACTAGCGGGGGGGCCCTACAATGAGCAGTTCTTC
.,TRBJ1-3,.,TRBV9,CASSVVEIGTGNTIYF,TGTGCCAGCAGCGTAGTCGAAATTGGTACAGGAAACACCATATATTTT
.,TRBJ2-2,TRBD1,TRBV10-3,CAISADRGLHSIPGELFF,TGTGCCATCAGTGCCGACAGGGGGCTCCACTCCATCCCCGGGGAGCTGTTTTTT
.,TRBJ2-1,.,TRBV6-4,CASSASNLLNLLNEQFF,TGTGCCAGCAGTGCCTCAAACTTACTTAACCTACTAAATGAGCAGTTCTTC
.,TRBJ1-2,.,TRBV10-1,CASSDQNREGYTF,TGCGCCAGCAGTGACCAAAACAGGGAGGGCTACACCTTC
.,TRBJ2-6,.,TRBV4-1,CASSQPWGQGRGGANVLTF,TGCGCCAGCAGCCAACCTTGGGGGCAGGGGCGAGGCGGGGCCAACGTCCTGACTTTC
.,TRBJ1-2,.,TRBV13,CASSFLRENHGYTF,TGTGCCAGCAGCTTTTTACGAGAGAACCATGGCTACACCTTC
.,TRBJ1-6,.,TRBV5-6,CASSLEGDTYNSPLHF,TGTGCCAGCAGCTTGGAAGGGGATACCTATAATTCACCCCTCCACTTT